The present T cell receptor (beta chain) was sequenced within a study of blood T cell repertoires in COVID-19. Study-level information: The cDNA or gDNA used as material had been derived from T cells, B-cell-depleted T cells, or PBMCs.

CDR3 length equals 15 residues. J was trimmed by 3 bases and V by 5 bases; bases with no gene match: 8. Germline V gene sequence: CDR1 KGHSH, CDR2 LQKENI. The sample holds a few counts of this clone. Here immunoSEQ multiplex PCR was the method, and the copy in TCRdb shows in-frame clones only, minus some. The repertoire consists of under 350,000 clones, with 80% to 90% occurring once and the leading ten covering approximately 4%. Sequences were obtained from PBMCs or T cells enriched from blood (not recorded which). The sequence was collected from a woman between 35 and 50 years old with acute COVID-19. This sequence joins TRBV18 and TRBJ2-3; TRBD2 agrees at 7 bases. The CDR3 reads CASSSGGRLTDTQYF. CDR3 bases: TGTGCCAGCTCATCGGGCGGGAGACTAACAGATACGCAGTATTTT.